These T cell receptor beta chains were read from a single sample in a study of beta chain features in type 1 diabetes. Here immunoSEQ multiplex PCR was the method, and the copy in TCRdb shows in-frame clones only, minus some. The sample gives 130,000 or so clones, 15% to 20% of which show up once; 2.6% is in the top ten. The sequenced sample was central memory CD4+ T cells from blood. Receptors originate from a man aged 18 to 29 with type 1 diabetes. CDR3s include the opening cysteine and the closing phenylalanine or tryptophan. The order of the fields is CDR3 protein, V gene, CDR3 length, J gene, D gene. D genes are given only for firm matches.

CDR3aa: CASSIQGHEQYF
v_gene: TRBV5-4
len: 12
j_gene: TRBJ2-7
d_gene: -

CDR3aa: CASSSNRDVSQPQHF
v_gene: TRBV6-1
len: 15
j_gene: TRBJ1-5
d_gene: -

CDR3aa: CAISRTGRNEQFF
v_gene: TRBV10-3
len: 13
j_gene: TRBJ2-1
d_gene: TRBD1

CDR3aa: CASSVDDGTGKGETQYF
v_gene: TRBV7-6
len: 17
j_gene: TRBJ2-5
d_gene: TRBD1

CDR3aa: CASSLEGHSSGANVLTF
v_gene: TRBV5-6
len: 17
j_gene: TRBJ2-6
d_gene: -

CDR3aa: CASSFPKANEKLFF
v_gene: TRBV7-2
len: 14
j_gene: TRBJ1-4
d_gene: -

CDR3aa: CASSLGGYEQYF
v_gene: TRBV5-1
len: 12
j_gene: TRBJ2-7
d_gene: -

CDR3aa: CASRRLLSYEQYF
v_gene: TRBV13
len: 13
j_gene: TRBJ2-7
d_gene: -

CDR3aa: CASSSSGTSGRLSYNEQFF
v_gene: TRBV27
len: 19
j_gene: TRBJ2-1
d_gene: TRBD2

CDR3aa: CASKASNQPQHF
v_gene: TRBV28
len: 12
j_gene: TRBJ1-5
d_gene: -

CDR3aa: CASSLLASGGHNEQFF
v_gene: TRBV7-3
len: 16
j_gene: TRBJ2-1
d_gene: TRBD2

CDR3aa: CASSLGSHRGYNEQFF
v_gene: TRBV7-9
len: 16
j_gene: TRBJ2-1
d_gene: TRBD1

CDR3aa: CASSGQDNYGYTF
v_gene: TRBV27
len: 13
j_gene: TRBJ1-2
d_gene: TRBD1

CDR3aa: CASSYKGPPNF
v_gene: TRBV6-6
len: 11
j_gene: TRBJ1-5
d_gene: -

CDR3aa: CASSGRAGAYDTQYF
v_gene: TRBV7-9
len: 15
j_gene: TRBJ2-3
d_gene: -

CDR3aa: CASSPHREDTQYF
v_gene: TRBV7-2
len: 13
j_gene: TRBJ2-3
d_gene: -

CDR3aa: CASSPGRRTDTQYF
v_gene: TRBV18
len: 14
j_gene: TRBJ2-3
d_gene: -

CDR3aa: CSVRRASGTSYNEQFF
v_gene: TRBV29-1
len: 16
j_gene: TRBJ2-1
d_gene: TRBD2

CDR3aa: CASSYTVPGGYTF
v_gene: TRBV2
len: 13
j_gene: TRBJ1-2
d_gene: -

CDR3aa: CASSLYRTEMNF
v_gene: TRBV7-2
len: 12
j_gene: TRBJ2-4
d_gene: -

CDR3aa: CASSSGLGADTQYF
v_gene: TRBV27
len: 14
j_gene: TRBJ2-3
d_gene: TRBD2

CDR3aa: CASTINPNTEAFF
v_gene: TRBV7-9
len: 13
j_gene: TRBJ1-1
d_gene: -

CDR3aa: CASSVVTSGSNEQFF
v_gene: TRBV9
len: 15
j_gene: TRBJ2-1
d_gene: TRBD2

CDR3aa: CASSLQGTRLFF
v_gene: TRBV7-8
len: 12
j_gene: TRBJ2-2
d_gene: -

CDR3aa: CASSVGQGTYNEQFF
v_gene: TRBV9
len: 15
j_gene: TRBJ2-1
d_gene: -

CDR3aa: CASSQPGQGAYEQYF
v_gene: TRBV4-2
len: 15
j_gene: TRBJ2-7
d_gene: TRBD1

CDR3aa: CASSQNGYGYTF
v_gene: TRBV27
len: 12
j_gene: TRBJ1-2
d_gene: -

CDR3aa: CASSQAGAKATNEKLFF
v_gene: TRBV5-1
len: 17
j_gene: TRBJ1-4
d_gene: -

CDR3aa: CASSLGLPNTEAFF
v_gene: TRBV7-9
len: 14
j_gene: TRBJ1-1
d_gene: -

CDR3aa: CAWTRDLNTEAFF
v_gene: TRBV30
len: 13
j_gene: TRBJ1-1
d_gene: -

CDR3aa: CAWTPGQAYEQYF
v_gene: TRBV30
len: 13
j_gene: TRBJ2-7
d_gene: TRBD1

CDR3aa: CASSYGQRANEQFF
v_gene: TRBV7-6
len: 14
j_gene: TRBJ2-1
d_gene: -

CDR3aa: CASSGTGSHEQYF
v_gene: TRBV2
len: 13
j_gene: TRBJ2-7
d_gene: TRBD1

CDR3aa: CAWSVLRSGKDTDTQYF
v_gene: TRBV30
len: 17
j_gene: TRBJ2-3
d_gene: -

CDR3aa: CASSEVGTSIQYF
v_gene: TRBV6-1
len: 13
j_gene: TRBJ2-4
d_gene: TRBD2

CDR3aa: CASSFPVNRETETQYF
v_gene: TRBV11-3
len: 16
j_gene: TRBJ2-5
d_gene: -

CDR3aa: CASKGEPSNEKLFF
v_gene: TRBV5-1
len: 14
j_gene: TRBJ1-4
d_gene: -

CDR3aa: CASSQRTSGSNEQFF
v_gene: TRBV4-1
len: 15
j_gene: TRBJ2-1
d_gene: TRBD2

CDR3aa: CASKYHTNTIYF
v_gene: TRBV6-5
len: 12
j_gene: TRBJ1-3
d_gene: -

CDR3aa: CASSPFQMGTSNTGELFF
v_gene: TRBV18
len: 18
j_gene: TRBJ2-2
d_gene: -

CDR3aa: CASSRTGISNYGYTF
v_gene: TRBV18
len: 15
j_gene: TRBJ1-2
d_gene: -

CDR3aa: CAWRRQGLEKLFF
v_gene: TRBV30
len: 13
j_gene: TRBJ1-4
d_gene: TRBD1

CDR3aa: CAWSRGLPAETQYF
v_gene: TRBV30
len: 14
j_gene: TRBJ2-5
d_gene: -

CDR3aa: CASSYHGAEQNTEAFF
v_gene: TRBV6-5
len: 16
j_gene: TRBJ1-1
d_gene: -

CDR3aa: CATAPLGGAIAFF
v_gene: TRBV9
len: 13
j_gene: TRBJ1-1
d_gene: -

CDR3aa: CAWTEFESSGSYEQYF
v_gene: TRBV30
len: 16
j_gene: TRBJ2-7
d_gene: -

CDR3aa: CASSWTVYNEQFF
v_gene: TRBV5-6
len: 13
j_gene: TRBJ2-1
d_gene: -

CDR3aa: CASSLVSKSYEQYF
v_gene: TRBV7-3
len: 14
j_gene: TRBJ2-7
d_gene: -

CDR3aa: CSVIRGDTEAFF
v_gene: TRBV29-1
len: 12
j_gene: TRBJ1-1
d_gene: -

CDR3aa: CASSFQTGAMNNEQFF
v_gene: TRBV27
len: 16
j_gene: TRBJ2-1
d_gene: TRBD1

CDR3aa: CAWSVRRGETQYF
v_gene: TRBV30
len: 13
j_gene: TRBJ2-5
d_gene: -

CDR3aa: CAWRVCDSCGYTF
v_gene: TRBV30
len: 13
j_gene: TRBJ1-2
d_gene: -

CDR3aa: CASSDPGISGNTIYF
v_gene: TRBV19
len: 15
j_gene: TRBJ1-3
d_gene: -

CDR3aa: CASSQQDQETQYF
v_gene: TRBV4-3
len: 13
j_gene: TRBJ2-5
d_gene: -

CDR3aa: CASSLFQQGQETQYF
v_gene: TRBV14
len: 15
j_gene: TRBJ2-5
d_gene: -

CDR3aa: CASSASQGGLEQYF
v_gene: TRBV2
len: 14
j_gene: TRBJ2-7
d_gene: -

CDR3aa: CASSYTSGSTDTQYF
v_gene: TRBV7-2
len: 15
j_gene: TRBJ2-3
d_gene: TRBD2

CDR3aa: CASSWRQGAADTQYF
v_gene: TRBV2
len: 15
j_gene: TRBJ2-3
d_gene: TRBD1

CDR3aa: CASSPYGKDTQYF
v_gene: TRBV18
len: 13
j_gene: TRBJ2-3
d_gene: -